This T cell receptor beta chain was recorded in a study of T cells in tuberculosis. Sequencing was performed with immunoSEQ multiplex PCR; in TCRdb, only in-frame clones are kept and a portion is missing. The table has around 60,000 clones, under 90% seen once. Findings of the study overall: Some low-affinity tetramer-binding T cells may be absent from this sample.

Cells were sorted from thawed PBMC rested overnight and stained with GMM-loaded CD1B tetramer, viability dye and anti-CD3. The lipid loaded on the CD1B tetramers was C32 glucose monomycolate from Rhodococcus equi. The TCR originated in an adult woman with latent tuberculosis. Sequenced input: CD1b-GMM tetramer-negative cells sorted from PBMCs.

The CDR3 is CAISVAENYGYTF. The DNA for the CDR3 is TGTGCCATCAGTGTAGCAGAAAACTATGGCTACACCTTC. This sequence joins TRBV10-3 and TRBJ1-2; D is undetermined. The CDR3 is 13 residues long. Germline CDR1 reads ENHRY; CDR2 reads SYGVKD. V was cut by 4 bases and J by 2 bases, with 8 bases left in between.